The 10 T cell receptor beta chains below come from one sample, sequenced in a study of T cell responses to AZD1222 COVID-19 vaccine. Some clones are missing from TCRdb's copy, which holds only in-frame ones; the method was immunoSEQ multiplex PCR. This sample carries over 70,000 clones, approximately 85% of them seen once, and the ten largest clones take around 5.5%. The input for sequencing was peripheral blood, taken on day 0 of AZD1222 vaccination. The receptors stem from an adult in good health.

This chain joins TRBV7-9 and TRBJ1-2; D unresolved. Germline V gene data show CDR1 as SEHNR and CDR2 as FQNEAQ (reference sequence). The CDR3 runs to 14 residues. V lost 5 bases and J 3 bases, leaving 13 bases between the germline ends. CDR3 in amino acids: CASSIGGEYYGYTF. As DNA, the CDR3 is TGTGCCAGCAGCATCGGCGGTGAATACTATGGCTACACCTTC.

This clone was detected only a few times. The chain employs TRBV3-1 (or the pseudogene TRBV3-2) and TRBJ1-2, with 7 positions matching TRBD1. The germline V gene encodes CDR1 LGHDT and CDR2 YNNKEL (reference sequence). The CDR3 sequence is 16 residues long. V shed 0 bases, J shed 4 bases, and the junction held 8 bases outside the gene matches. The CDR3 DNA is TGTGCCAGCAGCCAAGAAACAGGGGTCTCGACCTATGGCTACACCTTC. Translation: CASSQETGVSTYGYTF.

This clone was observed a single time. A junction boundary mismatches the germline segment, possibly from a read error. This chain links TRBV25-1 with TRBJ2-7; 11 nucleotides line up with TRBD2. The V gene's germline CDR1 is MGHDK and CDR2 SYGVNS. The CDR3 covers 17 residues. As DNA, the CDR3 is TGTGCCAACAGTGACTGGACTAGCGGGCGAGAGACCTACGAGCAGTACTTC. This gives the protein CANSDWTSGRETYEQYF.

This clone was seen at least ten times. This sequence joins TRBV6-2 or TRBV6-3 and TRBJ2-2; D perhaps matches TRBD1 (6 bases). Germline CDR1 MNHEY, CDR2 SVGEGT. The V and J ends lost 6 bases and 5 bases respectively, with 16 bases between them. The CDR3 runs 15 residues. The DNA for the CDR3 is TGTGCCAGCAGCGATACAGGGTGGGAGACCGGGGAGCTGTTTTTT. It specifies CASSDTGWETGELFF.

This chain uses TRBV29-1 with TRBJ2-2, with TRBD2 identical over 12 bases. CDR3 length equals 14 residues. V shed 6 bases and J 9 bases; nucleotides not matched to a gene: 8. Germline V CDR1 and CDR2: SQVTM, ANQGSEA. This chain's CDR3 is CSVGGLAGWRELFF. The CDR3 DNA follows: TGCAGCGTCGGCGGACTAGCGGGGTGGAGGGAGCTGTTTTTT.

The chain has TRBV2 and TRBJ1-2; D is unclear. This CDR3 contains 11 residues. Germline V gene lookup returns CDR1 SNHLY and CDR2 FYNNEI. Trimming removed 7 bases from V and 5 bases from J, with 8 bases in between. CDR3 protein: CASTSHYGYTF. CDR3 in DNA: TGTGCCAGCACAAGCCATTATGGCTACACCTTC. Full variable domain (outside the CDR3, taken from reference TRBV2 and TRBJ1-2): EPEVTQTPSHQVTQMGQEVILRCVPISNHLYFYWYRQILGQKVEFLVSFYNNEISEKSEIFDDQFSVERPDGSNFTLKIRSTKLEDSAMYFCASTSHYGYTFGSGTRLTVV.

This clone has just a few counts. V gene TRBV9 combines with J gene TRBJ1-1, with D hard to call. The germline V gene encodes CDR1 SGDLS and CDR2 YYNGEE. V was trimmed by 4 bases and J by 2 bases, leaving 12 bases between them. This CDR3 is built from 14 residues. In DNA, the CDR3 is TGTGCCAGCAGCTCACCAGACGGAAACACTGAAGCTTTCTTT. As protein: CASSSPDGNTEAFF.

This clone occurred once. V and J are TRBV18 and TRBJ1-1; weak D call: TRBD1 (5 bases). Germline lookup yields CDR1 KGHSH and CDR2 LQKENI. The CDR3 contains 17 residues. V gave up 2 bases and J gave up 4 bases, with 20 bases separating them. CDR3 DNA: TGTGCCAGCTCACCATCCAAAGGCAGGGACTTGAGCACTGAAGCTTTCTTT. This codes for CASSPSKGRDLSTEAFF.

The chain recombines TRBV7-2 with TRBJ1-4; TRBD1 matches 7 bases. After removal of 1 base from V and 4 bases from J, the junction contained 3 bases not matched to a gene. This CDR3 spans 15 amino acids. Germline-derived CDR1 and CDR2 are SGHTA and FQGNSA. CDR3 loop: CASSLGGTVNEKLFF. For the CDR3, the DNA is TGTGCCAGCAGCTTAGGCGGGACAGTTAATGAAAAACTGTTTTTT.

This clone was detected only a few times. The chain combines TRBV2 with TRBJ1-2; D remains unclear. Trimming cost V 8 bases and J 4 bases, with 14 bases left between them. Germline assignment: CDR1 SNHLY and CDR2 FYNNEI. This CDR3 is built from 13 residues. The CDR3 loop is CASSVRQGYGYTF. DNA of the CDR3: TGTGCCAGCTCCGTTCGGCAAGGCTATGGCTACACCTTC.